This is a list of T cell receptor beta chains from one sample in a study of blood T cell repertoires in COVID-19. Assay: immunoSEQ multiplex PCR; the TCRdb copy retains only in-frame clones and omits some. This table holds roughly 200,000 clones, roughly 90% found once. Sequenced input: peripheral blood. These receptors came from a man aged 40-49 years with acute or convalescent COVID-19. Each CDR3 is given with its conserved first and last residue. A D gene is named only where the DNA matches it firmly. Not every row has a clone size; where given, it reads once, few, many or a size class.

J gene	CDR3 length	V gene	D gene	clone size	CDR3 protein	CDR3 DNA
TRBJ2-6	16	TRBV25-1	NA	NA	CASSEYAGSGANVLTF	TGTGCCAGCAGTGAATATGCCGGCTCTGGGGCCAACGTCCTGACTTTC
TRBJ1-5	16	TRBV2	NA	NA	CASSEKQAISNQPQHF	TGTGCCAGCAGTGAAAAGCAGGCAATTAGCAATCAGCCCCAGCATTTT
TRBJ1-4	13	TRBV5-8	NA	NA	CASSLVGVEKLFF	TGTGCCAGCAGCTTGGTTGGAGTGGAAAAACTGTTTTTT
TRBJ2-5	14	TRBV9	TRBD1	NA	CASSVGGQGETQYF	TGTGCCAGCAGCGTAGGGGGACAGGGTGAGACCCAGTACTTC
TRBJ2-7	11	TRBV20-1	NA	NA	CSAPQGNEQYF	TGCAGTGCCCCACAGGGTAACGAGCAGTACTTC
TRBJ1-2	13	TRBV28	TRBD1	NA	CASSSGQGNGYTF	TGTGCCAGCAGTTCGGGACAGGGTAATGGCTACACCTTC
TRBJ1-2	14	TRBV5-4	TRBD1	NA	CASTPGGAGYGYTF	TGTGCCAGCACCCCAGGGGGCGCTGGCTATGGCTACACCTTC
TRBJ2-1	18	TRBV4-2	TRBD2	NA	CASSRGLAGTSEGNEQFF	TGTGCCAGCAGCCGAGGACTAGCGGGGACCTCTGAGGGCAATGAGCAGTTCTTC
TRBJ2-1	17	TRBV13	TRBD2	NA	CASSNLLAGGRHDEQFF	TGTGCCAGCAGCAACCTGCTAGCGGGGGGGCGTCACGATGAGCAGTTCTTC
TRBJ2-1	16	TRBV4-1	TRBD2	NA	CASSQVGSGDYNEQFF	TGCGCCAGCAGCCAAGTGGGTAGCGGGGACTACAATGAGCAGTTCTTC
TRBJ2-3	14	TRBV9	NA	once	CASSGLAGADTQYF	TGTGCCAGCAGCGGACTAGCAGGGGCAGATACGCAGTATTTT
TRBJ2-7	15	TRBV18	TRBD1	NA	CASSPGQGDLGEQYF	TGTGCCAGCTCACCGGGACAGGGGGACCTTGGCGAGCAGTACTTC
TRBJ2-3	16	TRBV5-1	TRBD2	NA	CASSLGGGLSTDTQYF	TGCGCCAGCAGCTTGGGCGGGGGTCTCAGCACAGATACGCAGTATTTT
TRBJ2-5	15	TRBV27	TRBD2	NA	CASSPLTSGQETQYF	TGTGCCAGCAGTCCACTAACTAGCGGTCAAGAGACCCAGTACTTC
TRBJ2-3	14	TRBV30	NA	NA	CAWSGWASTDTQYF	TGTGCCTGGAGTGGATGGGCATCGACAGATACGCAGTATTTT
TRBJ2-7	19	TRBV14	NA	NA	CASSQVLGLPGDGPYEQYF	TGTGCCAGCAGCCAAGTTCTAGGACTCCCGGGCGATGGTCCCTACGAGCAGTACTTC
TRBJ2-5	16	TRBV7-9	TRBD2	NA	CASNPLSGGPQETQYF	TGTGCCAGCAACCCTCTTAGCGGGGGTCCACAAGAGACCCAGTACTTC